A single sample is the source of the 5 T cell receptor beta chains below, sequenced in a study of T cells after yellow fever vaccination. TCRdb reanalysed the 5' RACE reads using MiXCR and keeps one entry per CDR3 protein. Of some 220,000 distinct CDR3 sequences in the sample, around 3.1% are singletons; the top ten hold around 3.2%. This material consisted of CD4+ T cells sorted from PBMCs, taken 10 days after the yellow fever booster vaccination. All receptors come from a man between 18 and 35 years old who received the YFV17D yellow fever vaccine.

This clonotype was counted only a few times. This chain joins TRBV5-5 and TRBJ2-7; 8 nucleotides line up with TRBD1. Germline loops: CDR1 SGHKS, CDR2 YYEKEE (reference sequence). The CDR3 is 14 residues long. V was clipped by 4 bases and J by 4 bases; unmatched bases: 7. DNA for the CDR3: TGTGCCAGCAGCATTTGGACAGGGAGGTACGAGCAGTACTTC. Encoded protein: CASSIWTGRYEQYF.

This clonotype was counted between two and nine times. The J gene is TRBJ1-6, the V gene TRBV12-3 or TRBV12-4; no clear D gene. V lost 6 bases and J 5 bases, leaving 17 bases between the germline ends. This CDR3 is 16 amino acids long. The CDR3 DNA is TGTGCCAGCAGCCCCGACCTCCACCGAGATAATTCACCCCTCCACTTT. Protein sequence: CASSPDLHRDNSPLHF.

The V and J genes are TRBV25-1 and TRBJ2-5; 9 bases line up with TRBD2. Germline lookup yields CDR1 MGHDK and CDR2 SYGVNS. The V segment lost 5 bases and the J segment 5 bases; nucleotides outside the gene matches: 15. This CDR3 spans 17 amino acids. CDR3 residues: CASSRSSGGMRPETQYF. The CDR3 DNA sequence: TGTGCCAGCAGTAGGAGTAGCGGGGGCATGAGGCCCGAGACCCAGTACTTC.

The CDR3 spells CASRGRTGVYGRYTF. CDR3 bases: TGTGCCAGCAGGGGACGAACAGGGGTCTACGGGCGCTACACCTTC. The rearrangement uses TRBV2 and TRBJ1-2; TRBD1 agrees at 7 bases. The germline CDR1 and CDR2 sequences are SNHLY and FYNNEI. The CDR3 loop spans 15 amino acids. Losses at the gene ends were 6 bases for V and 9 bases for J; bases not matched to a gene: 16. Using reference TRBV2 and TRBJ1-2 for the parts outside the CDR3, the full variable domain is EPEVTQTPSHQVTQMGQEVILRCVPISNHLYFYWYRQILGQKVEFLVSFYNNEISEKSEIFDDQFSVERPDGSNFTLKIRSTKLEDSAMYFCASRGRTGVYGRYTFGSGTRLTVV.

This clonotype has more than one count but fewer than ten. V and J are TRBV6-2 or TRBV6-3 and TRBJ2-5; D gene unclear. V lost 6 bases and J 0 bases, leaving 8 bases between the germline ends. Germline CDR1 MNHEY, CDR2 SVGEGT. The CDR3 covers 13 residues. For the CDR3, the DNA is TGTGCCAGCAGACAGCACAACCAAGAGACCCAGTACTTC. Its translation: CASRQHNQETQYF.